The source of this T cell receptor (beta chain) is a study of T cell responses to AZD1222 COVID-19 vaccine. In germline, CDR1 is ENHRY, CDR2 SYGVKD. V lost 2 bases to trimming and J lost 2 bases, with 12 bases between them. This CDR3 has 15 amino acids. TCRdb keeps only in-frame clones here, not all; method: immunoSEQ multiplex PCR. The sample records tens of thousands of clones, around 89% being singletons. The V gene is TRBV10-3, the J gene TRBJ1-1; D is possibly TRBD1 (6 bases). Sequences were derived from peripheral blood, sampled on day 0 of AZD1222 vaccination. The receptor comes from an adult in good health. CDR3 DNA: TGTGCCATCAGTGAGACAGGGAGCGGTAACACTGAAGCTTTCTTT. It specifies CAISETGSGNTEAFF.